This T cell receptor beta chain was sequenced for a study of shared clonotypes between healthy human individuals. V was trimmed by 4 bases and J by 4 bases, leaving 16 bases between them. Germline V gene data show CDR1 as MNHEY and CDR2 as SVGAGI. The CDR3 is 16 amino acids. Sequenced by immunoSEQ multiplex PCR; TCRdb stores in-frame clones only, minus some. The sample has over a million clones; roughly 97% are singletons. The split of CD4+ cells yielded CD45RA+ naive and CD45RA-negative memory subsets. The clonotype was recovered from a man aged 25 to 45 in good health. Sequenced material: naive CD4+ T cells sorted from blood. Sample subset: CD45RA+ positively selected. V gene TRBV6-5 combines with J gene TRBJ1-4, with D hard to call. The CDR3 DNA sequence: TGTGCCAGCAGTTCACCCCGTTTGTCTGGTAATGAAAAACTGTTTTTT. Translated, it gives CASSSPRLSGNEKLFF.